Described below is a single TCR beta chain sequence and its context. Its antigen is unknown. Sequencing was performed with immunoSEQ multiplex PCR; in TCRdb, only in-frame clones are kept and a portion is missing. The sample consists of 22,000 or so clones, about 80% of them appearing once. The junction had 5 bases not matched to a gene; V was cut back by 0 bases and J by 9 bases. This CDR3 is 14 amino acids long. Germline V gene lookup returns CDR1 MNHEY and CDR2 SVGAGI. This sample stems from a study of PD-1 blockade in classical Hodgkin lymphoma. Each of the patients experienced relapse following autologous stem cell transplantation, and their brentuximab vedotin exposure differed. The study, taken as a whole, reports: Diminished baseline TCR diversity has been reported in newly diagnosed patients relative to healthy donors.

The sample in question was peripheral blood mononuclear cells (PBMCs), obtained before the second cycle of nivolumab. The chain combines TRBV6-5 with TRBJ1-1, with TRBD1 identical over 9 bases. The clonotype originates from a human donor with classical Hodgkin lymphoma. CDR3 in DNA: TGTGCCAGCAGTTACTCAAAGGGGACAGGGAAAGCTTTCTTT. The encoded protein is CASSYSKGTGKAFF.